The 20 T cell receptor beta chains presented below share a single source sample, sequenced in a study of control samples from healthy donors and cancer patients. Clones were sequenced by immunoSEQ multiplex PCR, and TCRdb holds only the in-frame ones, with some missing. Seen here are some 140,000 clones, just under 95% observed once, and the top ten hold approximately 10%. Sequenced: blood. Receptors were obtained from a man aged 25-45 years in good health.

This clone has just one count. V is TRBV9 and J is TRBJ2-3; 9 nucleotides align to TRBD2. Germline trimming cut 0 bases from V and 5 bases from J; bases unmatched to any gene: 1. This CDR3 comprises 14 residues. CDR1 is SGDLS, CDR2 YYNGEE, per germline. As DNA, the CDR3 is TGTGCCAGCAGCGTAGAACTAGCGGGAGATACGCAGTATTTT. It yields the protein CASSVELAGDTQYF.

This rearrangement joins TRBV24-1 to TRBJ2-1; TRBD2 matches 12 bases. V shed 4 bases, J shed 7 bases, and the junction held 7 bases outside the gene matches. The CDR3 loop spans 16 amino acids. CDR1 and CDR2 (germline): KGHDR, SFDVKD. The CDR3 sequence: CATSETSGRRRNEQFF. The CDR3 DNA reads TGTGCCACCAGTGAAACTAGCGGGAGGCGGAGGAATGAGCAGTTCTTC.

The chain couples TRBV5-6 to TRBJ2-4, with TRBD2 matching over 10 bases. The germline CDR1 and CDR2 sequences are SGHDT and YYEEEE. CDR3 length: 17 amino acids. Trimming took 2 bases from V and 3 from J; bases not matched to a gene: 8. CDR3 in DNA: TGTGCCAGCAGCTTAGAACTAGCGGGATGGGGCAAAAACATTCAGTACTTC. It yields the protein CASSLELAGWGKNIQYF.

The genes are TRBV30 and TRBJ2-1, with 13 bases matching TRBD2. Trimming took 2 bases from V and 7 from J; bases not matched to a gene: 2. The CDR3 spans 14 residues. In germline, CDR1 is GTSNPN, CDR2 SVGIG (reference sequence). DNA of the CDR3: TGTGCCTGGAGTAAGACTAGCGGGAGGAATGAGCAGTTCTTC. Translation gives CAWSKTSGRNEQFF.

The gene calls are TRBV2 and TRBJ1-2, with a possible D match to TRBD1 (5 bases). Germline loops: CDR1 SNHLY, CDR2 FYNNEI. V lost 9 bases and J lost 7, with 12 bases in between. The CDR3 sequence is 11 residues long. The CDR3 DNA is TGTGCCAGTGGGACCAAAGGTGGCTACACCTTC. Protein product: CASGTKGGYTF.

The V call is TRBV11-2, the J call TRBJ1-1, with 10 bases fitting TRBD1. This CDR3 contains 14 residues. Losses at the gene ends were 4 bases for V and 5 bases for J; bases not matched to a gene: 4. CDR1 is SGHAT and CDR2 is FQNNGV in the germline V gene. CDR3 amino acids: CASSWRDRGTEAFF. The DNA of the CDR3 is TGTGCCAGCAGCTGGAGGGACAGGGGTACTGAAGCTTTCTTT.

There are a few counts of this clone. The chain has TRBV5-6 and TRBJ1-1; 7 nucleotides match TRBD1. The CDR3 loop spans 16 amino acids. CDR1 and CDR2 from the germline V gene are SGHDT and YYEEEE. The ends lost 4 bases at V and 4 bases at J; junction bases unmatched: 13. In DNA, the CDR3 is TGTGCCAGCAGCGGAACAGGGGTTGTGAGGGCCACTGAAGCTTTCTTT. It encodes CASSGTGVVRATEAFF.

This clone occurred a few times. The chain employs TRBV28 and TRBJ1-1; 7 nucleotides line up with TRBD1. This CDR3 has 15 residues. CDR1 and CDR2 from the germline V gene are MDHEN and SYDVKM. J gave up 3 bases and V 4 bases, and 8 bases lay outside the gene matches. The CDR3 nucleotides read TGTGCCAGCAGTTCATCGGACAGGTCCCACACTGAAGCTTTCTTT. This sequence encodes CASSSSDRSHTEAFF.

The chain uses TRBV6-5 and TRBJ1-2, with D possibly TRBD1 on 5 matching bases. Trimming removed 2 bases from V and 8 bases from J, with 18 bases in between. The CDR3 contains 15 residues. From germline, CDR1 is MNHEY and CDR2 SVGAGI. The CDR3 bases are TGTGCCAGCAGTTACGGAGTGGGACTCGAAAGAGGCTACACCTTC. Translation gives CASSYGVGLERGYTF.

A single count supports this clone. The chain uses TRBV4-2 and TRBJ2-7; 8 bases are a match to TRBD2. CDR3 length: 15 residues. Trimming at V came to 1 base and at J to 6 bases, leaving 8 bases not matched to a gene. Per the germline V gene, CDR1 is LGHNA and CDR2 is YNFKEQ. CDR3 amino acids: CASSQVLGLAREQYF. The CDR3 bases are TGTGCCAGCAGCCAAGTTCTAGGACTAGCCCGCGAGCAGTACTTC.

With respect to this clone: A read error may produce the germline difference seen at one junction end. The rearrangement joins TRBV6-2 or TRBV6-3 to TRBJ1-5; D is undetermined. The CDR3 consists of 15 residues. The germline CDR1 and CDR2 sequences are MNHEY and SVGEGT. CDR3 loop: CASRYFHSYDQPQHF. The DNA of the CDR3 is TGTGCCAGCAGATACTTTCACAGTTACGATCAGCCCCAGCATTTT.

The chain is built from TRBV28 and TRBJ1-5, with D unresolved. Germline values: CDR1 MDHEN, CDR2 SYDVKM. The CDR3 runs 13 residues. V gave up 6 bases and J gave up 6 bases, with 12 bases separating them. CDR3 nucleotide sequence: TGTGCCAGCAGGTCAGGCTTCCCTCAGCCCCAGCATTTT. It codes for CASRSGFPQPQHF.

The chain is built from TRBV9 and TRBJ2-5; 12 nucleotides match TRBD2. This CDR3 has 16 amino acids. Germline V gene sequence: CDR1 SGDLS, CDR2 YYNGEE. V was pared by 4 bases and J by 3 bases, with 7 bases of the junction left unmatched. The CDR3 protein is CASSIGGLAGEETQYF. The CDR3 region has the DNA TGTGCCAGCAGCATTGGGGGACTAGCGGGCGAAGAGACCCAGTACTTC.

Here the CDR3 reads CSVAVSGAGELFF. In nucleotides, the CDR3 is TGCAGCGTAGCGGTTTCCGGGGCCGGGGAGCTGTTTTTT. The chain has TRBV29-1 and TRBJ2-2, with TRBD2 as a possible D gene (5 bases). From germline, CDR1 is SQVTM and CDR2 ANQGSEA. The CDR3 runs to 13 residues. Trimming took off 6 bases at V and 6 bases at J, with 14 bases between the two ends.

The chain joins TRBV11-1 to TRBJ1-1, with 7 bases lining up with TRBD1. The CDR3 is 14 residues long. Per the germline V gene, CDR1 is SGHAT and CDR2 is FQDESV (reference sequence). V was pared by 4 bases and J by 1 base, with 3 bases of the junction left unmatched. CDR3 DNA sequence: TGTGCCAGCAGCTCCCGGACAGGGAACACTGAAGCTTTCTTT. Protein: CASSSRTGNTEAFF.

The chain carries TRBV19 and TRBJ1-6; no definite D call. Germline V gene lookup returns CDR1 LNHDA and CDR2 SQIVND (reference sequence). V lost 7 bases to trimming and J lost 9 bases, with 13 bases between them. The CDR3 totals 13 residues. The CDR3 sequence is CASTTFRGSPLHF. The CDR3 nucleotides are TGTGCCAGTACCACCTTTCGGGGTTCACCCCTCCACTTT.

This chain connects TRBV6-1 to TRBJ2-5; D may be TRBD2 (7 bases). Germline lookup yields CDR1 MNHNS and CDR2 SASEGT. V dropped 2 bases and J dropped 5 bases, with 18 bases sitting between them. This CDR3 comprises 16 residues. The CDR3 DNA reads as TGTGCCAGCAGTGAATGGGCAGGGGAGGGTGGGGAGACCCAGTACTTC. Translated, it gives CASSEWAGEGGETQYF.

The chain recombines TRBV3-1 (or the pseudogene TRBV3-2) with TRBJ2-3, with a tentative D call TRBD2 (6 bases). V was cut by 4 bases and J by 3 bases, with 8 bases left in between. This CDR3 region has 13 residues. CDR1 and CDR2 from the germline V gene are LGHDT and YNNKEL (reference sequence). CDR3 residues: CASSLLATDTQYF. The CDR3 DNA reads as TGTGCCAGCAGCCTCCTAGCGACAGATACGCAGTATTTT.

V gene TRBV2 combines with J gene TRBJ2-7; tentatively, D is TRBD2 (6 bases). The CDR3 has 12 residues. V lost 7 bases and J 5 bases, leaving 12 bases between the germline ends. Germline CDR1 SNHLY, CDR2 FYNNEI. The CDR3 reads CASIGGVHEQYF. The CDR3 DNA is TGTGCCAGCATCGGAGGGGTTCACGAGCAGTACTTC. The whole variable domain, filled in from reference TRBV2 and TRBJ2-7, reads EPEVTQTPSHQVTQMGQEVILRCVPISNHLYFYWYRQILGQKVEFLVSFYNNEISEKSEIFDDQFSVERPDGSNFTLKIRSTKLEDSAMYFCASIGGVHEQYFGPGTRLTVT.

V usage is TRBV18 and J usage is TRBJ1-1; D is undetermined. The CDR3 spans 13 residues. The V and J ends lost 1 base and 1 base respectively, with 4 bases between them. The germline CDR1 and CDR2 sequences are KGHSH and LQKENI. The CDR3 region has the DNA TGTGCCAGCTCACCACTCGCGAACACTGAAGCTTTCTTT. Its protein product is CASSPLANTEAFF.